This T cell receptor (beta chain) came from a study of cytomegalovirus exposure and HLA in healthy donors. About this clone itself: Its antigen is not identified. The same CDR3 is also encoded by other DNA sequences in this sample.

Study-wide results and limits: Productive rates of about 87% or about 30% were seen for most TCR beta V segments in an earlier analysis. CMV serostatus alone was available as immune exposure information. The likely origin of a cluster of highly shared sequence variants was a sequencing artifact.

Whereas donors were nominally healthy upon sampling, unrecorded immune exposures were probable. V shed 4 bases and J 1 base; nucleotides not matched to a gene: 9. The germline CDR1 and CDR2 sequences are MDHEN and SYDVKM. CDR3 length: 16 amino acids. With 60 Vbeta and 13 Jbeta primers, the PCR was carried out. The method was immunoSEQ multiplex PCR; TCRdb's version includes in-frame clones alone and lacks a portion of them. The sample holds 200,000 to 250,000 clones, roughly 80% seen once. Sequencing was performed on PBMCs. The chain joins TRBV28 to TRBJ2-5; 7 nucleotides align to TRBD1. The TCR comes from a woman in her thirties or forties in good health and CMV-seronegative. The CDR3 is CASSSGRDSLQETQYF. The CDR3 bases are TGTGCCAGCAGTTCGGGCCGGGACAGCCTCCAAGAGACCCAGTACTTC. Full variable domain (outside the CDR3, taken from reference TRBV28 and TRBJ2-5): DVKVTQSSRYLVKRTGEKVFLECVQDMDHENMFWYRQDPGLGLRLIYFSYDVKMKEKGDIPEGYSVSREKKERFSLILESASTNQTSMYLCASSSGRDSLQETQYFGPGTRLLVL.